This TCR beta chain was sequenced during a study of blood T cells in healthy people across ages. Study conclusions and caveats: In older individuals, TCR beta diversity per million T cells was lower, falling roughly linearly with age.

Every sample yielded at least 6.5 million isolated PBMCs. Notes on this clonotype: Its antigen is as yet unknown. One base away lies a much larger clone, so this may be a sequencing read error.

A second PCR, run for roughly 7 to 12 cycles, used a sample-barcoded 5' primer plus a J-beta primer mix. Every cDNA molecule carried a tag from a template-switch adaptor bearing 12 random nucleotides. TCRdb processed the 5' RACE reads anew with MiXCR; each CDR3 protein has one entry. The table shows about 640,000 distinct CDR3 sequences, with roughly 53% occurring only once. Germline-derived CDR1 and CDR2 are MNHEY and SVGAGI. CDR3 length: 15 amino acids. V was pared by 5 bases and J by 7 bases, with 18 bases between. This receptor was identified in a man aged 60 to 75 in good health. The V and J genes are TRBV6-5 and TRBJ2-1, with D tentatively TRBD2 (6 bases). Sample: blood. The CDR3: CASSGLCRAGNEQFF. The CDR3 bases are TGTGCCAGCAGTGGACTCTGTCGGGCGGGGAATGAGCAGTTCTTC.